The TCR beta chain under discussion was sequenced for a study of Graves' ophthalmopathy and Graves' hyperthyroidism. Diagnosis relied on clinical symptoms, serum thyroxine, TRAb, thyroid ultrasound and orbital computed tomography. Notes on the study in general: Most expanded clonotypes from thyroid (those above 0.001 frequency) were also found in blood. Ophthalmopathy could be told apart from stable hyperthyroidism by a 13-signature model (around 85% sensitivity, approximately 81% specificity).

The CDR3 covers 12 residues. The V and J ends lost 6 bases and 6 bases, in that order; junction bases with no gene match: 1. TCR beta CDR3 amplification used RNA transcripts. After a first-round RT-PCR with HTBI primers, a second-round multiplex PCR was run. In TCRdb, the multiplex PCR reads were re-called with MiXCR into one record per CDR3 protein. Seen here are 220,000 or so distinct CDR3 sequences, about 22% observed once, and the top ten hold roughly 45%. This clonotype was seen repeatedly, ten times or more. The antigen remains undetermined. The sequence was obtained from a woman aged 50 to 65 with Graves' ophthalmopathy. Sequences were obtained from peripheral blood. The chain combines TRBV12-3 or TRBV12-4 with TRBJ1-2, with 10 bases fitting TRBD1. The CDR3 DNA sequence: TGTGCCAGCAGGGACAGGGGGGATGGCTACACCTTC. Protein product: CASRDRGDGYTF.